These 30 T cell receptor beta chains were all obtained from the same sample, sequenced in a study of control samples from healthy donors and cancer patients (TCRdb year 2020). The library was made by the immunoSEQ multiplex PCR assay. Held by TCRdb, this immuneACCESS table contains in-frame sequences only and omits some clones. Under half of the omission traces to an unresolved V gene where checked; the cause of the rest is unknown. The sample has 97,000 or so clones on record, just over 90% of them singletons. The top ten hold 2% to 3% of the sample. The sample comprised blood. These receptors were taken from a woman aged 18-29 years in good health.

The gene calls are TRBV19 and TRBJ1-5, with 7 bases identical to TRBD1. With 3 bases clipped from V and 2 bases from J, the junction kept 4 bases outside the gene matches. The germline V gene has CDR1 LNHDA and CDR2 SQIVND (reference sequence). The CDR3 is 15 residues long. The CDR3 reads CASSMRGQRNQPQHF. In DNA, the CDR3 is TGTGCCAGTAGTATGAGGGGACAGCGCAATCAGCCCCAGCATTTT.

The chain is built from TRBV2 and TRBJ1-1; no clear D gene. CDR3 length: 12 residues. Germline loops: CDR1 SNHLY, CDR2 FYNNEI. V dropped 3 bases and J dropped 6 bases, with 8 bases sitting between them. The CDR3 DNA is TGTGCCAGCAGTGAGGGGATCGCTGAAGCTTTCTTT. Its translation: CASSEGIAEAFF.

V gene TRBV7-6 combines with J gene TRBJ2-4, with D possibly being TRBD1 (7 bases). The CDR3 extends over 21 amino acids. With 4 bases removed from V and 0 bases from J, the gap between germline ends came to 28 bases. Germline assignment: CDR1 SGHVS and CDR2 FNYEAQ. The CDR3 spells CASSWEIQGRDKDLAKNIQYF. The DNA for the CDR3 is TGTGCCAGCAGCTGGGAAATACAGGGGCGGGATAAGGATCTAGCCAAAAACATTCAGTACTTC.

The CDR3 DNA follows: TGTGCCAGCAGTGAGAGCTTTGTAGCGGGGCTCACAGATACGCAGTATTTT. This codes for CASSESFVAGLTDTQYF. The rearrangement joins TRBV6-1 to TRBJ2-3; 8 bases fit TRBD2. Trimming at V came to 3 bases and at J to 2 bases, leaving 10 bases not matched to a gene. CDR1 is MNHNS and CDR2 is SASEGT in the germline V gene. CDR3 length: 17 residues.

The rearrangement links TRBV5-4 to TRBJ2-1; maybe TRBD1 (6 bases). The ends were cut back, 4 bases at V and 5 bases at J, with 16 bases in the middle. The germline V gene has CDR1 SGHNT and CDR2 YYREEE (reference sequence). The CDR3 is 15 residues long. CDR3 bases: TGTGCCAGCAGCCGGACAGACCGAAGCCACAATGAGCAGTTCTTC. The encoded protein is CASSRTDRSHNEQFF.

This sequence joins TRBV28 and TRBJ1-2; D is uncertain. CDR1 is MDHEN, CDR2 SYDVKM, per germline. The V end lost 3 bases, the J end lost 4 bases, and 6 bases lay between the germline ends. The CDR3 runs to 12 residues. The DNA for the CDR3 is TGTGCCAGCAGTTTCGGGGTCTATGGCTACACCTTC. Its translation: CASSFGVYGYTF.

The chain couples TRBV27 to TRBJ2-5; 13 bases map to TRBD2. This CDR3 contains 16 residues. Germline-derived CDR1 and CDR2 are MNHEY and SMNVEV (reference sequence). Trimming took 5 bases from V and 1 from J; bases not matched to a gene: 4. This chain's CDR3 is CASSQGLAGTQETQYF. For the CDR3, the DNA is TGTGCCAGCAGTCAGGGACTAGCGGGGACCCAAGAGACCCAGTACTTC.

The CDR3: CASSPGRSSYNEQFF. The CDR3 DNA reads as TGTGCCAGCAGCCCGGGGCGAAGCTCCTACAATGAGCAGTTCTTC. V usage is TRBV11-3 and J usage is TRBJ2-1, with D perhaps given as TRBD1 or TRBD2 (5 bases each). The CDR3 extends over 15 amino acids. Trimming removed 5 bases from V and 0 bases from J, with 11 bases in between. CDR1 is SGHNT, CDR2 YENEEA, per germline.

In its sample, this clone was seen once. The chain employs TRBV24-1 and TRBJ2-5; D may match TRBD1 or TRBD2 (5 bases each). V lost 3 bases and J lost 6, with 13 bases in between. The CDR3 spans 14 residues. Germline CDR1 reads KGHDR; CDR2 reads SFDVKD. The CDR3 DNA sequence: TGTGCCACCAGTGATCTAACTGGGGGAAAGACCCAGTACTTC. This sequence encodes CATSDLTGGKTQYF.

This chain connects TRBV29-1 to TRBJ1-5; D is unclear. The V and J ends lost 4 bases and 2 bases respectively, with 9 bases between them. CDR3 size: 13 residues. CDR1 and CDR2 (germline): SQVTM, ANQGSEA. CDR3 protein: CSVVVEGNQPQHF. As DNA, the CDR3 is TGCAGCGTTGTGGTTGAGGGCAATCAGCCCCAGCATTTT. The variable domain in full, with the rest retrieved from reference TRBV29-1 and TRBJ1-5, is SAVISQKPSRDICQRGTSLTIQCQVDSQVTMMFWYRQQPGQSLTLIATANQGSEATYESGFVIDKFPISRPNLTFSTLTVSNMSPEDSSIYLCSVVVEGNQPQHFGDGTRLSIL.

The V gene is TRBV6-4, the J gene TRBJ2-3; a possible D gene is TRBD2 (5 bases). The CDR3 is 15 residues long. Per germline, CDR1 MRHNA and CDR2 SNTAGT. With 0 bases removed from V and 1 base from J, the gap between germline ends came to 8 bases. CDR3 loop: CASSDSAVGTDTQYF. The CDR3 DNA is TGTGCCAGCAGTGACTCAGCGGTGGGCACAGATACGCAGTATTTT.

The V call is TRBV2, the J call TRBJ1-5, with 9 bases identical to TRBD1. The V gene's germline CDR1 is SNHLY and CDR2 FYNNEI. The CDR3 totals 15 residues. Trimming removed 6 bases from V and 4 bases from J; junction bases left unmatched: 7. The CDR3 DNA reads TGTGCCAGCAGGTCCGGGACAGGGTGGAATCAGCCCCAGCATTTT. Translated: CASRSGTGWNQPQHF.

The chain links TRBV19 to TRBJ2-3, with no clear D. Per the germline V gene, CDR1 is LNHDA and CDR2 is SQIVND (reference sequence). The CDR3 extends over 14 amino acids. With 5 bases removed from V and 4 bases from J, the gap between germline ends came to 13 bases. CDR3: CASSHLSRSDTQYF. CDR3 nucleotides: TGTGCCAGTAGTCACTTATCTCGATCAGATACGCAGTATTTT.

V usage is TRBV3-1 (or the pseudogene TRBV3-2) and J usage is TRBJ1-2; D possibly corresponds to TRBD1 (6 bases). CDR1 is LGHDT and CDR2 is YNNKEL in the germline V gene (reference sequence). This CDR3 contains 14 residues. V was clipped by 3 bases and J by 2 bases, with 10 bases between them. Written as DNA, the CDR3 is TGTGCCAGCAGCCAGGGGGCAACCAACTATGGCTACACCTTC. It translates to CASSQGATNYGYTF.

The chain has TRBV6-5 and TRBJ2-7; 7 bases are shared with TRBD1. CDR1 is MNHEY, CDR2 SVGAGI, per germline. V shed 4 bases and J 2 bases; nucleotides not matched to a gene: 8. CDR3 length: 15 amino acids. The CDR3 reads CASSWLQGIAYEQYF. For the CDR3, the DNA is TGTGCCAGCAGTTGGTTACAGGGGATCGCCTACGAGCAGTACTTC.

The V call is TRBV14, the J call TRBJ1-1, with unresolved D. V was clipped by 4 bases and J by 5 bases, with 11 bases between them. The germline gives CDR1 SGHDN, CDR2 FVKESK. This CDR3 is 13 amino acids long. This CDR3 is CASSLITATEAFF. In DNA form, the CDR3 reads TGTGCCAGCAGCCTAATCACAGCAACTGAAGCTTTCTTT. The whole variable domain, filled in from reference TRBV14 and TRBJ1-1, reads EAGVTQFPSHSVIEKGQTVTLRCDPISGHDNLYWYRRVMGKEIKFLLHFVKESKQDESGMPNNRFLAERTGGTYSTLKVQPAELEDSGVYFCASSLITATEAFFGQGTRLTVV.

The chain is built from TRBV12-3 or TRBV12-4 and TRBJ1-1, with D possibly being TRBD1 (6 bases). This CDR3 comprises 13 residues. Trimming took off 1 base at V and 3 bases at J, with 6 bases between the two ends. CDR3 region: CASSLDRDTEAFF. In DNA form, the CDR3 reads TGTGCCAGCAGTTTAGACAGGGACACTGAAGCTTTCTTT.

The chain has TRBV19 and TRBJ1-1; D might be TRBD1 (5 bases). The germline CDR1 and CDR2 sequences are LNHDA and SQIVND (reference sequence). The germline V and J ends were trimmed by 5 bases and 0 bases, with 10 bases remaining between them. The CDR3 runs to 14 residues. The CDR3 coding sequence is TGTGCCAGTAGTGTTACAGGTTTGAACACTGAAGCTTTCTTT. Its translation is CASSVTGLNTEAFF.

The chain is built from TRBV2 and TRBJ2-1; the match to TRBD2 covers 12 bases. V lost 7 bases, J lost 7 bases, and 8 bases stayed unmatched. This CDR3 comprises 15 residues. CDR1 and CDR2 from the germline V gene are SNHLY and FYNNEI. The CDR3: CASTWTSGVSNEQFF. Here the CDR3 DNA reads TGTGCCAGCACCTGGACTAGCGGGGTTTCGAATGAGCAGTTCTTC.

For the CDR3, the DNA is TGTGCCAGCAGCGGGACCGGGACAGGGGGCTACAATGAGCAGTTCTTC. This codes for CASSGTGTGGYNEQFF. The chain recombines TRBV9 with TRBJ2-1; 11 bases are shared with TRBD1. The CDR3 sequence is 16 residues long. Trimming at V came to 3 bases and at J to 3 bases, leaving 5 bases not matched to a gene. CDR1 is SGDLS, CDR2 YYNGEE, per germline.

The chain has TRBV6-5 and TRBJ2-7; D is unclear. Germline CDR1 reads MNHEY; CDR2 reads SVGAGI. This CDR3 is built from 13 residues. Deletions cut 2 bases from V and 3 bases from J, with 8 bases between. The CDR3 DNA sequence: TGTGCCAGCAGTTACGGCTCCCTCTACGAGCAGTACTTC. The encoded protein is CASSYGSLYEQYF.

The V call is TRBV19, the J call TRBJ2-1, with TRBD2 as a possible D gene (6 bases). This CDR3 is built from 14 residues. Germline V gives CDR1 LNHDA, CDR2 SQIVND (reference sequence). The ends were cut back, 7 bases at V and 3 bases at J, with 13 bases in the middle. DNA for the CDR3: TGTGCCAGTATTAGGGACTCACACTACAATGAGCAGTTCTTC. Translated, it gives CASIRDSHYNEQFF. Based on the CDR3 plus reference TRBV19 and TRBJ2-1, the full variable domain is DGGITQSPKYLFRKEGQNVTLSCEQNLNHDAMYWYRQDPGQGLRLIYYSQIVNDFQKGDIAEGYSVSREKKESFPLTVTSAQKNPTAFYLCASIRDSHYNEQFFGPGTRLTVL.

V is TRBV10-2 and J is TRBJ1-6; D is unclear. This CDR3 region has 14 residues. V dropped 6 bases and J dropped 10 bases, with 16 bases sitting between them. Germline values: CDR1 WSHSY, CDR2 SAAADI. The chain's CDR3 is CASRTPGPGSPLHF. The CDR3 coding sequence is TGCGCCAGCAGGACCCCGGGCCCTGGGTCACCCCTCCACTTT.

This clone was seen a handful of times. This chain joins TRBV5-6 and TRBJ1-6, with 8 nucleotides matching TRBD1. This CDR3 contains 15 residues. Trimming removed 4 bases from V and 7 bases from J; junction bases left unmatched: 7. CDR1 is SGHDT, CDR2 YYEEEE, per germline. The CDR3 protein is CASSKGDRRNSPLHF. The CDR3 bases are TGTGCCAGCAGCAAAGGGGACAGGCGAAATTCACCCCTCCACTTT.

The rearrangement uses TRBV7-9 and TRBJ1-2; D remains unclear. The CDR3 is 12 residues long. V lost 6 bases and J lost 5, with 10 bases in between. Germline V CDR1 and CDR2: SEHNR, FQNEAQ (reference sequence). CDR3 loop: CASSARPYGYTF. The CDR3 DNA follows: TGTGCCAGCAGTGCCCGCCCATATGGCTACACCTTC.

This clone was detected once. V gene TRBV5-1 combines with J gene TRBJ1-5, with D unclear. CDR1 SGHRS and CDR2 YFSETQ come from the germline V gene. This CDR3 is 16 amino acids long. Between the trimmed V and J ends, which lost 4 bases and 7 bases, there was a span of 21 bases. CDR3 sequence: CASSDDRARSVQPQHF. The DNA for the CDR3 is TGCGCCAGCAGCGATGACCGGGCCCGCTCGGTGCAGCCCCAGCATTTT. Drawing the rest from reference TRBV5-1 and TRBJ1-5, the complete variable domain is KAGVTQTPRYLIKTRGQQVTLSCSPISGHRSVSWYQQTPGQGLQFLFEYFSETQRNKGNFPGRFSGRQFSNSRSEMNVSTLELGDSALYLCASSDDRARSVQPQHFGDGTRLSIL.

CDR3 nucleotides: TGTGCCAGCAGTAGGACTGATAACACCGGGGAGCTGTTTTTT. Amino acid sequence: CASSRTDNTGELFF. The chain uses TRBV6-4 and TRBJ2-2, with D perhaps TRBD2 (5 bases). Germline loops: CDR1 MRHNA, CDR2 SNTAGT. V was shortened by 5 bases and J by 2 bases, with 9 bases between the two germline ends. The CDR3 runs to 14 residues.

V and J are TRBV4-2 and TRBJ1-2; D not resolved. Germline V gives CDR1 LGHNA, CDR2 YNFKEQ. The CDR3 consists of 13 residues. The ends were cut back, 3 bases at V and 4 bases at J, with 9 bases in the middle. For the CDR3, the DNA is TGTGCCAGCAGCCACCGACTGGGCTATGGCTACACCTTC. It yields the protein CASSHRLGYGYTF.

This clone was recorded once. V gene TRBV2 combines with J gene TRBJ1-5; unclear D gene. This CDR3 spans 14 amino acids. Looked up from germline, CDR1 is SNHLY and CDR2 is FYNNEI. The ends were cut back, 7 bases at V and 7 bases at J, with 17 bases in the middle. CDR3 sequence reads: CASTATAPTQPQHF. The CDR3 DNA reads TGTGCCAGCACCGCAACGGCCCCTACCCAGCCCCAGCATTTT. The full variable domain, in which reference TRBV2 and TRBJ1-5 provide the parts outside the CDR3, is EPEVTQTPSHQVTQMGQEVILRCVPISNHLYFYWYRQILGQKVEFLVSFYNNEISEKSEIFDDQFSVERPDGSNFTLKIRSTKLEDSAMYFCASTATAPTQPQHFGDGTRLSIL.

The chain couples TRBV6-5 to TRBJ2-5; D not resolved. V dropped 1 base and J dropped 2 bases, with 11 bases sitting between them. Germline-derived CDR1 and CDR2 are MNHEY and SVGAGI. The CDR3 sequence is 15 residues long. The CDR3 region has the DNA TGTGCCAGCAGTTACTTCCCGAGGCCTCAAGAGACCCAGTACTTC. It specifies CASSYFPRPQETQYF.